This TCR beta chain came from a study of T cell repertoires in cytomegalovirus infection. Study context: Public TCR beta signatures marked donors with CMV infection and the matching HLA. Study conclusions and caveats: Individuals carrying CMV plus the relevant HLA were identified by cumulative frequency of public TCR beta families. CMV-specific TCR beta clonotypes restricted by HLA-C dominated the ex vivo response.

The CDR3 consists of 13 residues. The V gene's germline CDR1 is SGHTA and CDR2 FQGNSA. Trimming pared 5 bases from V and 3 bases from J, leaving 5 bases between. This clonotype came up many times. Its specificity is unknown. Using its own MiXCR run on the reads, TCRdb lists one record per CDR3 protein. The repertoire holds 250,000 to 300,000 distinct CDR3 sequences, with about 25% as singletons. V gene TRBV7-2 combines with J gene TRBJ1-6; D not certain. The sequenced sample was PBMCs. This receptor was identified in a human donor in good health (CMV status not recorded). Some clones in this sample may be carry-over from other donors' samples. CDR3 DNA sequence: TGTGCCAGCAGCATCGACTATAATTCACCCCTCCACTTT. Its translation is CASSIDYNSPLHF.